One T cell receptor beta chain is described in this entry. The sample comes from a study of blood T cell repertoires in COVID-19. About the research overall: The analysed material was cDNA or gDNA that came from T cells, B-cell-depleted T cells, or PBMCs.

Generated by immunoSEQ multiplex PCR, the TCRdb table keeps only in-frame clones and is missing some. The data show about 140,000 clones, over 75% seen once. The sequence was collected from a man between 60 and 75 years old with active or convalescent COVID-19. Sequenced material: peripheral blood.

CDR3 in amino acids: CASSLGPDRGLYSNQPQHF. The CDR3, as DNA: TGTGCCAGCAGCTTGGGGCCCGACAGGGGGCTTTATAGCAATCAGCCCCAGCATTTT. The chain joins TRBV5-5 to TRBJ1-5, with 10 nucleotides matching TRBD1. This CDR3 has 19 amino acids. The germline CDR1 and CDR2 sequences are SGHKS and YYEKEE (reference sequence). Germline trimming cut 0 bases from V and 0 bases from J; bases unmatched to any gene: 9.